This T cell receptor (beta chain) was sequenced during a study of T cell responses to AZD1222 COVID-19 vaccine. Libraries were prepared by immunoSEQ multiplex PCR; TCRdb keeps only in-frame clonotypes and omits some of them. The sample gives 100,000 to 150,000 clones, about 90% of which show up once; 5% to 5.5% is in the top ten. V gave up 8 bases and J gave up 3 bases; unmatched junction bases: 2. The CDR3 extends over 12 amino acids. The receptor's source is an adult in good health. V and J are TRBV12-3 or TRBV12-4 and TRBJ2-7; 9 positions match TRBD1. The material sequenced was peripheral blood, taken on day 0 of AZD1222 vaccination. The CDR3 nucleotides read TGTGCCAGCGGACAGGGGATCTACGAGCAGTACTTC. Its translation is CASGQGIYEQYF.